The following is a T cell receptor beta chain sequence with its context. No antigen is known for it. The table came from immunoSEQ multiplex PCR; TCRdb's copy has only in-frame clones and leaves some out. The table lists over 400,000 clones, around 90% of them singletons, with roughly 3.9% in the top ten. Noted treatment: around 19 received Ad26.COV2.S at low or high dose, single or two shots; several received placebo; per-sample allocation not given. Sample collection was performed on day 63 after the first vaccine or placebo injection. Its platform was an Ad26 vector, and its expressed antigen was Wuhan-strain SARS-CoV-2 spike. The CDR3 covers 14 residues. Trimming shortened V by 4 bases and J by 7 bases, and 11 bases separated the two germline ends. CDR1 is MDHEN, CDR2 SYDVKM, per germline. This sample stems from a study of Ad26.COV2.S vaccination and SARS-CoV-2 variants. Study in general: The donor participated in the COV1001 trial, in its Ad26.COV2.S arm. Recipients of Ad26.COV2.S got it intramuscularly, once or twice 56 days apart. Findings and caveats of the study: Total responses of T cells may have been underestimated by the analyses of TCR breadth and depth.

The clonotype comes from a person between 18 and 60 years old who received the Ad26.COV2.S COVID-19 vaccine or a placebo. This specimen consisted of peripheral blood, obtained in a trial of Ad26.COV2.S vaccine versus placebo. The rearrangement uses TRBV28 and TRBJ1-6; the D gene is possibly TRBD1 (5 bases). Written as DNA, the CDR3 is TGTGCCAGCAGTTCCCTTCGGGGGAATTCACCCCTCCACTTT. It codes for CASSSLRGNSPLHF.